This T cell receptor (beta chain) was profiled in a study of blood T cell repertoires in COVID-19. Study at large: Italy, Spain and the United States were the sources of the convalescent and acute COVID-19 samples. T cells, B-cell-depleted T cells, or PBMCs provided the cDNA or gDNA that served as material.

Authors' analysis steps: Estimation of nucleated cell counts relied on the amplification of reference gene primers. Libraries were prepared by immunoSEQ multiplex PCR; TCRdb keeps only in-frame clonotypes and omits some of them. V and J calls and clone size are copied from that table; D and trimming were computed from the DNA. The sample has a few hundred thousand clones; about 86% are singletons. Trimming removed 0 bases from V and 3 bases from J, with 11 bases in between. Germline values: CDR1 SGHTA, CDR2 FQGNSA. This CDR3 comprises 15 residues. The V and J genes are TRBV7-2 and TRBJ1-2; D gene unclear. The source of this sequence is a woman aged 45-65 years with acute or convalescent COVID-19. The sample consisted of peripheral blood. The CDR3 loop reads CASSLAGGNDYGYTF. The CDR3 coding sequence is TGTGCCAGCAGCTTAGCAGGAGGGAACGACTATGGCTACACCTTC.